The 5 T cell receptor beta chains listed next were all sequenced from one sample in a study of post-analysis software for immune sequencing data. Tagging with unique molecular identifiers was a feature of the TCR beta cDNA libraries. In TCRdb, the PCR reads were re-called with MiXCR into one record per CDR3 protein. The table has approximately 400,000 distinct CDR3 sequences, 30% to 45% seen once. The antigens for these receptors are not known. Notes on the study in general: Controls showed lower frequencies than patients for several TRBV segments, and TRBV5-6, TRBV5-1 and TRBV20-1 were among these.

Sequencing was carried out using blood. All receptors come from a girl under 18 with multiple sclerosis.

The chain carries TRBV11-2 and TRBJ2-5; tentatively, D is TRBD1 (5 bases). Trimming took off 1 base at V and 11 bases at J, with 11 bases between the two ends. This CDR3 has 12 amino acids. Germline CDR1 reads SGHAT; CDR2 reads FQNNGV. The CDR3 DNA reads as TGTGCCAGCAGCTTAGGCGTGACAGAGCAGTACTTC. Encoded protein: CASSLGVTEQYF.

This clonotype has a handful of counts. The chain links TRBV6-5 to TRBJ1-4, with no clear D. The length of the CDR3 is 15 residues. In germline, CDR1 is MNHEY, CDR2 SVGAGI. Trimming stripped 3 bases from V and 6 bases from J, with 14 bases between. In nucleotides, the CDR3 is TGTGCCAGCAGTTATTTGGCGGGTCTAGATGAAAAACTGTTTTTT. This translates into CASSYLAGLDEKLFF.

This clonotype showed up just a few times. V is TRBV7-9 and J is TRBJ1-5, with D possibly matching TRBD1 (5 bases). Germline loops: CDR1 SEHNR, CDR2 FQNEAQ (reference sequence). This CDR3 is 15 amino acids long. Trimming took off 5 bases at V and 3 bases at J, with 14 bases between the two ends. CDR3 sequence: CASSLAGEPNQPQHF. Here the CDR3 DNA reads TGTGCCAGCAGCCTGGCGGGGGAACCCAATCAGCCCCAGCATTTT.

The V gene is TRBV20-1, the J gene TRBJ1-6; 9 positions match TRBD1. V shed 1 base and J 9 bases; nucleotides not matched to a gene: 4. CDR3 length: 14 residues. Germline V gives CDR1 DFQATT, CDR2 SNEGSKA (reference sequence). The CDR3 sequence is CSARAQGASSPLHF. CDR3 in DNA: TGCAGTGCTAGAGCACAGGGGGCTAGTTCACCCCTCCACTTT.

The V call is TRBV7-9, the J call TRBJ2-3; no clear D. With 8 bases removed from V and 0 bases from J, the gap between germline ends came to 12 bases. Germline V gives CDR1 SEHNR, CDR2 FQNEAQ (reference sequence). The length of the CDR3 is 14 residues. The CDR3 nucleotides read TGTGCCAGCCGTCTCCCTATAAGCACAGATACGCAGTATTTT. Protein sequence: CASRLPISTDTQYF.